A single sample gave rise to the 5 T cell receptor beta chains below, sequenced in a study of T-cell reconstitution after alpha-beta-depleted transplantation in children. A TCRbeta library incorporating unique molecular identifiers was prepared. TCRdb reprocessed the PCR reads with MiXCR, giving one entry per CDR3 protein. This sample has 700,000 to 950,000 distinct CDR3 sequences, with about 15% found just once. The material was PBMCs, mostly from graft donor cells, obtained 360 days after TCRalphabeta/CD19-depleted stem cell transplant. These receptors originate from a male patient younger than 18 who had a stem cell transplant for acute lymphoblastic leukemia, so the T cells may come from the graft donor.

This clonotype was counted a few times. As DNA, the CDR3 is TGTGCCAGCAGCTTTTACAGGGGTGGCACAGATACGCAGTATTTT. It is translated as CASSFYRGGTDTQYF. The J gene is TRBJ2-3, the V gene TRBV7-9, with 7 bases matching TRBD1. Germline V gene data show CDR1 as SEHNR and CDR2 as FQNEAQ (reference sequence). Trimming at V came to 3 bases and at J to 1 base, leaving 4 bases not matched to a gene. The CDR3 sequence is 15 residues long.

In this sample, this clonotype turned up a few times. The rearrangement joins TRBV5-1 to TRBJ2-3, with no clear D. Deletions cut 8 bases from V and 4 bases from J, with 11 bases between. Germline CDR1 and CDR2: SGHRS and YFSETQ. The CDR3 runs 12 residues. The CDR3 DNA follows: TGCGCCAGTTTTGACTTCCCAGATACGCAGTATTTT. Translation gives CASFDFPDTQYF.

Only a few counts were recorded for this clonotype. V usage is TRBV15 and J usage is TRBJ2-3, with no clear D. This CDR3 is built from 16 residues. V was pared by 4 bases and J by 5 bases, with 19 bases between. CDR1 LNHNV and CDR2 YYDKDF come from the germline V gene (reference sequence). The CDR3 sequence: CATSTYTPGSIDTQYF. The CDR3 DNA reads as TGTGCCACCAGCACCTACACCCCGGGCTCCATAGATACGCAGTATTTT.

This clonotype was seen a handful of times. This chain uses TRBV20-1 with TRBJ2-1; TRBD1 might be the D (6 bases). Trimming shortened V by 2 bases and J by 6 bases, and 17 bases separated the two germline ends. The CDR3 contains 15 residues. The germline V gene has CDR1 DFQATT and CDR2 SNEGSKA (reference sequence). This chain's CDR3 is CSARFRGPLSNEQFF. In DNA form, the CDR3 reads TGCAGTGCTAGATTCAGGGGTCCCCTCTCCAATGAGCAGTTCTTC.

The J gene is TRBJ2-4, the V gene TRBV11-2; 8 nucleotides match TRBD1. CDR1 is SGHAT, CDR2 FQNNGV, per germline. V lost 0 bases and J lost 10; bases outside the gene matches: 11. The CDR3 runs 16 residues. The CDR3 DNA reads as TGTGCCAGCAGCTTAGATCCCGGGCAGGGGGCGCGGATTCAGTACTTC. Translation: CASSLDPGQGARIQYF.